This T cell receptor beta chain was sequenced during a study of blood T cell repertoires in COVID-19. Study overall: T cells, B-cell-depleted T cells, or PBMCs supplied cDNA or gDNA.

The method was immunoSEQ multiplex PCR; TCRdb's version includes in-frame clones alone and lacks a portion of them. The data contain some 110,000 clones, 81% of them seen just once; the ten biggest clones take up 30% to 45%. This clone was counted once. The CDR3 covers 16 residues. V dropped 0 bases and J dropped 7; count of bases not matched to a gene: 7. The germline V gene has CDR1 LNHNV and CDR2 YYDKDF (reference sequence). V gene TRBV15 combines with J gene TRBJ1-4; the match to TRBD1 covers 8 bases. This TCR was sampled from a man older than 75 with acute or convalescent COVID-19. The sequenced sample was peripheral blood. The CDR3 region has the DNA TGTGCCACCAGCAGAGAGAAGACAGGGGCGGGTGAAAAACTGTTTTTT. As protein: CATSREKTGAGEKLFF.